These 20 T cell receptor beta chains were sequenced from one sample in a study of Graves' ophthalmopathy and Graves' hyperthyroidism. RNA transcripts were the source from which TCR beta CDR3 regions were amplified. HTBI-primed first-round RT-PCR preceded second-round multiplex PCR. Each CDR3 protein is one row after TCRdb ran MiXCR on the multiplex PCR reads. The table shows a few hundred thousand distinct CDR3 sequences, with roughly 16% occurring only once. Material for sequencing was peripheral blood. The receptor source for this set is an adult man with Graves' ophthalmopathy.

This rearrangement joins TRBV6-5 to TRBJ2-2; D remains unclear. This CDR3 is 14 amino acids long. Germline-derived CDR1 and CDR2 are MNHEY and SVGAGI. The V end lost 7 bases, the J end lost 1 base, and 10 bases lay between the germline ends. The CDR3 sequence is CASMLSLNTGELFF. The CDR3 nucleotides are TGTGCCAGCATGTTATCCCTGAACACCGGGGAGCTGTTTTTT.

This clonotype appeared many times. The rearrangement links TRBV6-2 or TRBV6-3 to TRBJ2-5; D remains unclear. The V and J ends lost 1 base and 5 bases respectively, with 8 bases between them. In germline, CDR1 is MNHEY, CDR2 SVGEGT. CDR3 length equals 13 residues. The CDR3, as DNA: TGTGCCAGCAGTTACTGGGTTGTTGAGACCCAGTACTTC. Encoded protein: CASSYWVVETQYF.

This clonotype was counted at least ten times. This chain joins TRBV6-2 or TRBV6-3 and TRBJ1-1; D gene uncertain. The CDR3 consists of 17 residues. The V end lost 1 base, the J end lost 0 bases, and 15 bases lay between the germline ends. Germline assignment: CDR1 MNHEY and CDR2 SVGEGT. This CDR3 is CASSYFRVSGMNTEAFF. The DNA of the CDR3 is TGTGCCAGCAGTTACTTTCGCGTTTCGGGGATGAACACTGAAGCTTTCTTT.

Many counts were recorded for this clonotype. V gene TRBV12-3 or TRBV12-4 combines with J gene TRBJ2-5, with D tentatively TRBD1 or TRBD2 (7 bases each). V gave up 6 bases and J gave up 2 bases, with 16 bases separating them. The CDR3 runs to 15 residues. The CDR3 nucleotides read TGTGCCAGCAGCCGGGGGGACAGCTTACAAGAGACCCAGTACTTC. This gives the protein CASSRGDSLQETQYF.

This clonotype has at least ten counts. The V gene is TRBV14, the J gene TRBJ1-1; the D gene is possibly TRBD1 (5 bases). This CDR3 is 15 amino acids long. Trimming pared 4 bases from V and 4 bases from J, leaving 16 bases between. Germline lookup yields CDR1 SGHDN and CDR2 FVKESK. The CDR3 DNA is TGTGCCAGCAGCCGGGGAGGGGAGGGGTCCACTGAAGCTTTCTTT. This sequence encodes CASSRGGEGSTEAFF.

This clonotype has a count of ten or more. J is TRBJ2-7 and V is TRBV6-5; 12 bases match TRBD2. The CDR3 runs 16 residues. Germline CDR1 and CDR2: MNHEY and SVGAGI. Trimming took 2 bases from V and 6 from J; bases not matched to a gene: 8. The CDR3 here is CASSYVRPTSGGEQYF. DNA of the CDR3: TGTGCCAGCAGTTACGTTCGGCCGACTAGCGGGGGCGAGCAGTACTTC.

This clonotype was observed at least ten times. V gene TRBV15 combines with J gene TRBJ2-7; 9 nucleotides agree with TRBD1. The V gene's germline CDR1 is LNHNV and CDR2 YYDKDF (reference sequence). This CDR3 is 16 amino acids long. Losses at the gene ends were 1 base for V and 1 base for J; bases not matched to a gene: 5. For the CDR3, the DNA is TGTGCCACCAGCAGAGTCGCAGGACAGGGGTCCTACGAGCAGTACTTC. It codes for CATSRVAGQGSYEQYF.

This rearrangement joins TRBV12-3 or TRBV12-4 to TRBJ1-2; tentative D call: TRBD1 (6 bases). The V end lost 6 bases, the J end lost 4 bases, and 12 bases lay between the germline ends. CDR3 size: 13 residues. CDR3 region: CASRLQGSYGYTF. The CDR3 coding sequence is TGTGCCAGCAGACTACAGGGAAGCTATGGCTACACCTTC.

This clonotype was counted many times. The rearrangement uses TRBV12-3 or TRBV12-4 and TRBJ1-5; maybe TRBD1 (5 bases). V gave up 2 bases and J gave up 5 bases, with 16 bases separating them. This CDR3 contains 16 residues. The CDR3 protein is CASSLYPTGVDQPQHF. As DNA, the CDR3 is TGTGCCAGCAGTTTATATCCCACGGGGGTGGATCAGCCCCAGCATTTT.

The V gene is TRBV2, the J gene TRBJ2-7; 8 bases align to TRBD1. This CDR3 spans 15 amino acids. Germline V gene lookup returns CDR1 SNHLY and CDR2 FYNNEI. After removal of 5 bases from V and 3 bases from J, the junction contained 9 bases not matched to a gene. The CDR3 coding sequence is TGTGCCAGCAGTACGCGGACAGGGTGGAACTACGAGCAGTACTTC. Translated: CASSTRTGWNYEQYF.

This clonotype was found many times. The CDR3: CASSVGRGPVANTEAFF. DNA for the CDR3: TGTGCCAGCAGTGTCGGCAGGGGGCCGGTGGCGAACACTGAAGCTTTCTTT. The chain links TRBV2 to TRBJ1-1, with TRBD1 identical over 8 bases. From germline, CDR1 is SNHLY and CDR2 FYNNEI. The CDR3 is made up of 17 amino acids. With V trimmed by 4 bases and J by 1 base, 11 bases remained unmatched.

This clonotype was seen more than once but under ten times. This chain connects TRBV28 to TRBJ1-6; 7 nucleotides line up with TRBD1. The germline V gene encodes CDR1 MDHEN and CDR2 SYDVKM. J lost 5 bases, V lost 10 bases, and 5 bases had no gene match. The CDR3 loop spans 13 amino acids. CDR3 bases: TGTGCCACTAGGGACAGTCATAATTCACCCCTCCACTTT. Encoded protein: CATRDSHNSPLHF.

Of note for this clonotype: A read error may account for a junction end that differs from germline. This chain's CDR3 is CTSSFENTGELFF. CDR3 nucleotide sequence: TGTACCAGCAGTTTCGAGAACACCGGGGAGCTGTTTTTT. The chain joins TRBV11-3 to TRBJ2-2; D uncertain. This CDR3 comprises 13 residues. Germline loops: CDR1 SGHNT, CDR2 YENEEA.

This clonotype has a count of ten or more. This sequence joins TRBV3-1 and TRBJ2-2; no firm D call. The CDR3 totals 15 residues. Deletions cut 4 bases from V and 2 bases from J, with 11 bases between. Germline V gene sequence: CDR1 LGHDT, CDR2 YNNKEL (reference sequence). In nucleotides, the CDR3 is TGTGCCAGCAGCCCGTCGAACGTTAACACCGGGGAGCTGTTTTTT. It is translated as CASSPSNVNTGELFF.

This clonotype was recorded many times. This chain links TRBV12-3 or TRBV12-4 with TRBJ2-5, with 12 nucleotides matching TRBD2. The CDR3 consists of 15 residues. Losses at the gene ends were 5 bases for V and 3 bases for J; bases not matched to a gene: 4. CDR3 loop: CASSPRTSGEETQYF. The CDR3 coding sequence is TGTGCCAGCAGTCCACGGACTAGCGGGGAAGAGACCCAGTACTTC.

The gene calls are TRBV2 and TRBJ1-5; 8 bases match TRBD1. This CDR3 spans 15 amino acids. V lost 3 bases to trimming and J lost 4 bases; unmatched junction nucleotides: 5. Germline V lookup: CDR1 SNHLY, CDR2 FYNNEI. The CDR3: CASSDGHRGNQPQHF. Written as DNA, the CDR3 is TGTGCCAGCAGTGATGGGCACAGGGGGAATCAGCCCCAGCATTTT. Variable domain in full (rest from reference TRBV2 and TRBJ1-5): EPEVTQTPSHQVTQMGQEVILRCVPISNHLYFYWYRQILGQKVEFLVSFYNNEISEKSEIFDDQFSVERPDGSNFTLKIRSTKLEDSAMYFCASSDGHRGNQPQHFGDGTRLSIL.

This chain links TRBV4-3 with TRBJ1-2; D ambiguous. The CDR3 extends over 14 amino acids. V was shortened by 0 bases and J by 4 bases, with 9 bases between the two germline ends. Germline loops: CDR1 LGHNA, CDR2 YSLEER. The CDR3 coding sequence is TGCGCCAGCAGCCAAGAAGGAGGTGGCTATGGCTACACCTTC. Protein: CASSQEGGGYGYTF.

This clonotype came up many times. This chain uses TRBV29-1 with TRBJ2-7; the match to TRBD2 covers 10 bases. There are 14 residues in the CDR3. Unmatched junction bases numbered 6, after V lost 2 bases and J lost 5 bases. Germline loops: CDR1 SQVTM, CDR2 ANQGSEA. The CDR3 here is CSVEKREGQDEQYF. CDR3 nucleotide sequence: TGCAGCGTTGAAAAGCGGGAGGGCCAGGACGAGCAGTACTTC.

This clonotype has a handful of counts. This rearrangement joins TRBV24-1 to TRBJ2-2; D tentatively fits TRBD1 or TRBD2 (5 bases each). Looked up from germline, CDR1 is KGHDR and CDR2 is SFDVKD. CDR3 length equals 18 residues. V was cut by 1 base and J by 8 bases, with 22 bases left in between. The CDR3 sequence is CATSDFVGARGPPGELFF. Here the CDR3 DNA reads TGTGCCACCAGTGATTTCGTCGGGGCGCGAGGCCCCCCGGGGGAGCTGTTTTTT.

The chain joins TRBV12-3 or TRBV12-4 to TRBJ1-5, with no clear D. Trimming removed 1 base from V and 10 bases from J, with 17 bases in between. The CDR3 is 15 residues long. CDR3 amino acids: CASSLGLGNTSPQHF. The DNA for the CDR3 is TGTGCCAGCAGTTTAGGATTAGGGAACACGTCCCCCCAGCATTTT.